This TCR beta chain was identified during a study of OX40 agonist ivuxolimab in advanced cancers. This CDR3 comprises 13 residues. Germline assignment: CDR1 MNHNY and CDR2 SVGAGI (reference sequence). Between the trimmed V and J ends, which lost 2 bases and 4 bases, there was a span of 8 bases. Baseline was the first blood sampling point, followed by cycle 4 day 1 and cycle 7 day 1. The protocol was immunoSEQ multiplex PCR, while the TCRdb copy is restricted to in-frame clones and leaves out a portion. The sample yields under 85,000 clones, approximately 90% seen once. The J gene is TRBJ1-1, the V gene TRBV6-6, with D unclear. The specimen was CD4+ or CD8+ T cells sorted from blood, collected in a trial of the OX40 agonist ivuxolimab. The receptor comes from an adult with an advanced solid tumor such as melanoma, head and neck, liver or kidney cancer. In DNA form, the CDR3 reads TGTGCCAGCAGTTACGAAGGTTCCACTGAAGCTTTCTTT. Its translation: CASSYEGSTEAFF.